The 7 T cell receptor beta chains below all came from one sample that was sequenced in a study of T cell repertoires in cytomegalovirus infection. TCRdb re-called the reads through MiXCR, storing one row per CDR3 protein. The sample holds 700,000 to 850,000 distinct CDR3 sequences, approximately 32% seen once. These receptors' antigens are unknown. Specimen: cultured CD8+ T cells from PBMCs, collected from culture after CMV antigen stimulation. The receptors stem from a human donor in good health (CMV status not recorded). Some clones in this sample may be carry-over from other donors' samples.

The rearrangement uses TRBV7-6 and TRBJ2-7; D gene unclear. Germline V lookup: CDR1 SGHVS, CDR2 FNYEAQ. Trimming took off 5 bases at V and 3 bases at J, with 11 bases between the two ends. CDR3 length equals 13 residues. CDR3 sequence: CASSDPVHYEQYF. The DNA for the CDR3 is TGTGCCAGCAGCGACCCGGTCCACTACGAGCAGTACTTC.

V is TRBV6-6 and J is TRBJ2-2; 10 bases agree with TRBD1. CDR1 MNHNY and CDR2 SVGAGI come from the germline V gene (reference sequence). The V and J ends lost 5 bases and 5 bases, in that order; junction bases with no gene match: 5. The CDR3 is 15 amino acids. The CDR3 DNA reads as TGTGCCAGCAGTAAGGACAGGGGGAAAACCGGGGAGCTGTTTTTT. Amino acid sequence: CASSKDRGKTGELFF.

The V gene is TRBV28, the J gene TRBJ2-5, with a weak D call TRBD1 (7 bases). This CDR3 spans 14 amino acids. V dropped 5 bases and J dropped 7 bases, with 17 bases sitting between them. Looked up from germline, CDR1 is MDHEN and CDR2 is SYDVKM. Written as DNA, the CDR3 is TGTGCCAGCAGTAGGGGGGCCCAGGGGGGGACCCAGTACTTC. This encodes CASSRGAQGGTQYF. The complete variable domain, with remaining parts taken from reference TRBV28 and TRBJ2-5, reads DVKVTQSSRYLVKRTGEKVFLECVQDMDHENMFWYRQDPGLGLRLIYFSYDVKMKEKGDIPEGYSVSREKKERFSLILESASTNQTSMYLCASSRGAQGGTQYFGPGTRLLVL.

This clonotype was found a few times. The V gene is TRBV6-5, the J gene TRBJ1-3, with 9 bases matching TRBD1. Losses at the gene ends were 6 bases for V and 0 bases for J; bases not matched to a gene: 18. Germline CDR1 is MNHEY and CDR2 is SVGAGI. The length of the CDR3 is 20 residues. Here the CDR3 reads CASSPTGTGYLRSSGNTIYF. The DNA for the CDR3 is TGTGCCAGCAGCCCAACCGGGACAGGGTATCTCCGCAGCTCTGGAAACACCATATATTTT.

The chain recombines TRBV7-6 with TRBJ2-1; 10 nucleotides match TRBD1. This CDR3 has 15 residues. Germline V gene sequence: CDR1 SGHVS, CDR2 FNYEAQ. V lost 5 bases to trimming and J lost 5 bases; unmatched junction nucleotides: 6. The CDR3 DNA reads TGTGCCAGCAGCCCTCCCGGGACAGGGGACAATGAGCAGTTCTTC. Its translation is CASSPPGTGDNEQFF.

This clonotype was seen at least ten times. The DNA for the CDR3 is TGTGCCAGCAGCTTAGCCGGTTTAGCGCCTCCCCCCTACAATGAGCAGTTCTTC. It encodes CASSLAGLAPPPYNEQFF. The genes are TRBV7-2 and TRBJ2-1; a possible D gene is TRBD2 (5 bases). CDR3 length: 18 residues. Germline V gives CDR1 SGHTA, CDR2 FQGNSA. V lost 0 bases, J lost 2 bases, and 17 bases lay in between. The variable domain in full, with the rest retrieved from reference TRBV7-2 and TRBJ2-1, is GAGVSQSPSNKVTEKGKDVELRCDPISGHTALYWYRQSLGQGLEFLIYFQGNSAPDKSGLPSDRFSAERTGGSVSTLTIQRTQQEDSAVYLCASSLAGLAPPPYNEQFFGPGTRLTVL.

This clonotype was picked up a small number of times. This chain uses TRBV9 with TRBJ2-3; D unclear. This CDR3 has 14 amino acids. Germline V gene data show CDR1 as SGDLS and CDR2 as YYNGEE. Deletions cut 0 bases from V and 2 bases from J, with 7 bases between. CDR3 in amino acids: CASSVEQPTDTQYF. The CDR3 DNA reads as TGTGCCAGCAGCGTAGAACAGCCCACAGATACGCAGTATTTT.